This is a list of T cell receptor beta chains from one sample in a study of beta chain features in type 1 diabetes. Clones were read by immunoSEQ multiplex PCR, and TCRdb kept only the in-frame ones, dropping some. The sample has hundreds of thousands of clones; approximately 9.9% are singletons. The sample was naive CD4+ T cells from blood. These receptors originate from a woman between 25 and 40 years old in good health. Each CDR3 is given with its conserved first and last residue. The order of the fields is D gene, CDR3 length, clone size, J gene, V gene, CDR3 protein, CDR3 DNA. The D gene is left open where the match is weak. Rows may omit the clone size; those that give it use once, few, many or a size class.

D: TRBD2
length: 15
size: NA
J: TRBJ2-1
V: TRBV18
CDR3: CASSQQAGEGNEQFF
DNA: TGTGCCAGCTCACAACAAGCGGGAGAGGGCAATGAGCAGTTCTTC

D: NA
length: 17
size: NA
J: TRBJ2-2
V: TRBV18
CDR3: CASSPPSSGFDTGELFF
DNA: TGTGCCAGCTCACCCCCGTCGTCAGGGTTCGACACCGGGGAGCTGTTTTTT

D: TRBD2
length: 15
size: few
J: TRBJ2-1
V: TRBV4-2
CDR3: CASSLVQREDNEQFF
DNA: TGTGCCAGCAGCCTGGTCCAGCGGGAGGACAATGAGCAGTTCTTC

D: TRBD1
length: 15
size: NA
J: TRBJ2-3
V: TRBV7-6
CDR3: CASSRRTGSTDTQYF
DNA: TGTGCCAGCAGCCGCAGGACAGGGAGCACAGATACGCAGTATTTT

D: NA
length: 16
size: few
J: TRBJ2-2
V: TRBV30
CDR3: CAWGNIGQGGTGELFF
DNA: TGTGCCTGGGGGAATATAGGACAGGGAGGGACCGGGGAGCTGTTTTTT

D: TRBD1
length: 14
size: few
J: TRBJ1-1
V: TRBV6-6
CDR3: CASSKRTGGSEAFF
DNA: TGTGCCAGCAGTAAACGGACAGGGGGCTCTGAAGCTTTCTTT

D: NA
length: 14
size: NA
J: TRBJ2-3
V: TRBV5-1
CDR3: CASSLGASTDTQYF
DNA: TGCGCCAGCAGCTTGGGGGCTAGCACAGATACGCAGTATTTT

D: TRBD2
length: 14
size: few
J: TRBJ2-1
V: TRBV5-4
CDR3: CASSLGLAGGEQFF
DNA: TGTGCCAGCAGCTTGGGCCTAGCGGGAGGTGAGCAGTTCTTC

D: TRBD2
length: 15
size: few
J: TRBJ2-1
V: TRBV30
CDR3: CAWSVLAGLVNEQFF
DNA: TGTGCCTGGAGTGTACTAGCGGGATTAGTAAATGAGCAGTTCTTC

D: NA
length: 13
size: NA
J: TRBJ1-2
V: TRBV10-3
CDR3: CAISVGAGFGYTF
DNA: TGTGCCATCAGCGTGGGGGCTGGGTTTGGCTACACCTTC

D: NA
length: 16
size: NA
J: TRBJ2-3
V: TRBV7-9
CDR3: CASSVLGAIGTDTQYF
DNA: TGTGCCAGCAGCGTACTTGGGGCAATCGGGACAGATACGCAGTATTTT

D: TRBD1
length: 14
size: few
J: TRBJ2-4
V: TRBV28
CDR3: CASSWDRRGNIQYF
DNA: TGTGCCAGCAGTTGGGACAGGAGGGGGAACATTCAGTACTTC

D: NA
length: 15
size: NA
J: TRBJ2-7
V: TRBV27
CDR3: CASSQQGSLNYEQYF
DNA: TGTGCCAGCAGTCAACAGGGTTCCCTCAACTACGAGCAGTACTTC

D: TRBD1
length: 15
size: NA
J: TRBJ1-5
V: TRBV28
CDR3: CASRGAGTGDQPQHF
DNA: TGTGCCAGCAGGGGGGCCGGGACAGGGGATCAGCCCCAGCATTTT

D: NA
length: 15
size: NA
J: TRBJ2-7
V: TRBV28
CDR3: CASYPQSGASYEQYF
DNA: TGTGCCAGCTACCCCCAGTCGGGTGCGTCCTACGAGCAGTACTTC

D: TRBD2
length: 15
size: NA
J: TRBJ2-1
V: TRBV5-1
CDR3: CASSRGRGSYNEQFF
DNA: TGCGCCAGCAGCCGCGGGAGGGGCTCCTACAATGAGCAGTTCTTC

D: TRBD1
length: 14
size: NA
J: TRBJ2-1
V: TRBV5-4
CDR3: CASSPRDRDNEQFF
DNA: TGTGCCAGCAGCCCGAGGGACAGGGATAATGAGCAGTTCTTC

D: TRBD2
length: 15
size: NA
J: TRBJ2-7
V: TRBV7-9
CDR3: CASSLRLAGSYEQYF
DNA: TGTGCCAGCAGCTTAAGACTAGCGGGATCCTACGAGCAGTACTTC

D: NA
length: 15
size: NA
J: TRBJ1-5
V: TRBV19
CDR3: CASSIEGFGNQPQHF
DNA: TGTGCCAGTAGTATCGAGGGTTTTGGCAATCAGCCCCAGCATTTT

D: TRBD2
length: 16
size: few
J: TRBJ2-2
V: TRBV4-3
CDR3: CASSRGLAYLTGELFF
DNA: TGCGCCAGCAGCCGGGGACTAGCCTACCTCACCGGGGAGCTGTTTTTT

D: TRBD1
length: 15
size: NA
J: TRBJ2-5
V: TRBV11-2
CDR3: CASSLGDRGWETQYF
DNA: TGTGCCAGCAGCTTGGGGGACAGGGGGTGGGAGACCCAGTACTTC

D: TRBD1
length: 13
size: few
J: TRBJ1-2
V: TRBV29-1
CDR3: CSVSQGAQGGYTF
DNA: TGCAGCGTTTCACAGGGGGCGCAGGGTGGCTACACCTTC

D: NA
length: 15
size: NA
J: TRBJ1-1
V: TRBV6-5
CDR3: CASTYTGPGHVEAFF
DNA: TGTGCCAGCACCTATACAGGGCCAGGACACGTTGAAGCTTTCTTT

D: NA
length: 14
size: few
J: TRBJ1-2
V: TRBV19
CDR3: CASSRTEPNYGYTF
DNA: TGTGCCAGTAGTAGGACAGAGCCTAACTATGGCTACACCTTC

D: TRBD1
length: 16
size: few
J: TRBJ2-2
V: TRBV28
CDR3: CASSRSGQGARGELFF
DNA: TGTGCCAGCAGTCGCTCCGGACAGGGGGCGAGGGGGGAGCTGTTTTTT

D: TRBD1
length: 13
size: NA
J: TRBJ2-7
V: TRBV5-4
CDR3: CASSADRANEQYF
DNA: TGTGCCAGCAGCGCGGACAGGGCTAACGAGCAGTACTTC

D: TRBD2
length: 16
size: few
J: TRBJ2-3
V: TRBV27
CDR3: CASSLRGGLSTDTQYF
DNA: TGTGCCAGCAGTTTACGGGGGGGGCTTAGCACAGATACGCAGTATTTT

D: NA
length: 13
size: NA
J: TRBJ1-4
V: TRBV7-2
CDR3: CASSPRTDEKLFF
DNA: TGTGCCAGCAGCCCGAGGACAGATGAAAAACTGTTTTTT

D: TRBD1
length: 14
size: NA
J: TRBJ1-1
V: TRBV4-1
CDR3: CASSRGTGRTEAFF
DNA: TGCGCCAGCAGCCGAGGGACAGGGAGGACTGAAGCTTTCTTT

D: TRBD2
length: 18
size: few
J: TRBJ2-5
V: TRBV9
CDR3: CASSTSGLAGGTGETQYF
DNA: TGTGCCAGCAGCACATCGGGACTAGCGGGAGGAACAGGAGAGACCCAGTACTTC

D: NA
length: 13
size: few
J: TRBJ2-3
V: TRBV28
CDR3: CASQQGTFSAQYF
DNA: TGTGCCAGTCAACAGGGCACGTTTAGTGCGCAGTATTTT

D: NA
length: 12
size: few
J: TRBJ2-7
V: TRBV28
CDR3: CASSFRSYEQYF
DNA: TGTGCCAGCAGTTTCCGTTCCTACGAGCAGTACTTC

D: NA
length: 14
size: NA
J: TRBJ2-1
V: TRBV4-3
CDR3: CASSQDILVNEQFF
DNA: TGCGCCAGCAGCCAAGATATACTAGTTAATGAGCAGTTCTTC

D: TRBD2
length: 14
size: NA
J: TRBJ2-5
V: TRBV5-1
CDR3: CASSSVAGGGTQYF
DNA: TGCGCCAGCAGCTCAGTAGCGGGAGGGGGGACCCAGTACTTC

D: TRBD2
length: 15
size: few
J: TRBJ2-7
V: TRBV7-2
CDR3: CASSLGLAGTYEQYF
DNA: TGTGCCAGCAGCTTAGGGCTAGCGGGCACCTACGAGCAGTACTTC

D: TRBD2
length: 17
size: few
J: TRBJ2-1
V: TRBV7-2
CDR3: CASSFTSGTSGRDEQFF
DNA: TGTGCCAGCAGCTTCACCTCCGGGACTAGCGGGAGGGATGAGCAGTTCTTC

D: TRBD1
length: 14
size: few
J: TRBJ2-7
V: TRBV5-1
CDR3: CASGGTGGGDEQYF
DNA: TGCGCCAGCGGGGGGACAGGCGGAGGGGACGAGCAGTACTTC

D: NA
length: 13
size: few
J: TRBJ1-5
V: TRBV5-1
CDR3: CASSWEGHQPQHF
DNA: TGCGCCAGCAGTTGGGAGGGTCATCAGCCCCAGCATTTT

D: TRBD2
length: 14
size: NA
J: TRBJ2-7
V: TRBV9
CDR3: CASSATSQPYEQYF
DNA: TGTGCCAGCAGCGCGACTAGCCAGCCCTACGAGCAGTACTTC

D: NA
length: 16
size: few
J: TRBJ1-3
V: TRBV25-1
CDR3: CASRGNVGRSGNTIYF
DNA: TGTGCCAGCAGGGGGAACGTGGGGAGGTCTGGAAACACCATATATTTT

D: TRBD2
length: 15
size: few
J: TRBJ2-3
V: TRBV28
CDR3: CASSPAGEETDTQYF
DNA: TGTGCCAGCAGTCCAGCGGGAGAAGAGACAGATACGCAGTATTTT

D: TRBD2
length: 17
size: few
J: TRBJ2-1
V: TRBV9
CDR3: CASSVAGGPSPYNEQFF
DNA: TGTGCCAGCAGCGTCGCGGGAGGGCCTTCTCCCTACAATGAGCAGTTCTTC

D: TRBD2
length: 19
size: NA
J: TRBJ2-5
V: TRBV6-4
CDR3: CASSGDGVWTSGSGETQYF
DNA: TGTGCCAGCAGTGGAGATGGAGTTTGGACTAGCGGGAGTGGTGAGACCCAGTACTTC

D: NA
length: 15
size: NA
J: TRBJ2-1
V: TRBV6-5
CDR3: CASMGRGASYNEQFF
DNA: TGTGCCAGCATGGGCCGGGGAGCATCCTACAATGAGCAGTTCTTC

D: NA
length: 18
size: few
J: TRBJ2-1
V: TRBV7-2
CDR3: CASSISPSVSGRYNEQFF
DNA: TGTGCCAGCAGCATTAGCCCCTCGGTCTCGGGTCGGTACAATGAGCAGTTCTTC